A single sample gave rise to the 32 T cell receptor beta chains below, sequenced in a study of vaccination effects on CD4 cells after COVID-19. These receptors are not linked to any known antigen. Peptide-pool stimulation followed by sequencing identified expanded antigen-specific CD4+ clonotypes in the ViraFEST assay. CD4+ T cell isolation took place after more than eight days of culture. SARS-CoV-2 infected the person between March and December 2020, as confirmed by PCR. Assay used: immunoSEQ multiplex PCR; TCRdb lists only in-frame clones, some missing. Among about 70,000 clones listed, 73% were seen once. This specimen consisted of CD4+ T cells from PBMCs cultured with HIV peptides, obtained before COVID-19 vaccination. The subset denotes: HIV-1 Nef peptide pool negative control/reference culture. These receptors were obtained from a human donor who had a prior SARS-CoV-2 infection.

This rearrangement joins TRBV6-2 or TRBV6-3 to TRBJ2-4; D gene uncertain. CDR1 is MNHEY and CDR2 is SVGEGT in the germline V gene. The germline V and J ends were trimmed by 3 bases and 0 bases, with 9 bases remaining between them. The CDR3 totals 15 residues. The CDR3 DNA follows: TGTGCCAGCAGTTATATGGAAATAGCCAAAAACATTCAGTACTTC. It specifies CASSYMEIAKNIQYF.

The V gene is TRBV30, the J gene TRBJ2-7; D not resolved. The CDR3 sequence is 11 residues long. Looked up from germline, CDR1 is GTSNPN and CDR2 is SVGIG (reference sequence). Trimming shortened V by 1 base and J by 3 bases, and 4 bases separated the two germline ends. Written as DNA, the CDR3 is TGTGCCTGGAGTGCCTACTACGAGCAGTACTTC. The encoded protein is CAWSAYYEQYF.

This chain uses TRBV9 with TRBJ2-5; D is ambiguous. CDR3 length: 13 residues. CDR1 is SGDLS, CDR2 YYNGEE, per germline. Trimming removed 1 base at V and 10 bases at J, with 14 bases between. In DNA, the CDR3 is TGTGCCAGCAGCGTAAGTCAGCGCGGAGACCAGTACTTC. Translating gives CASSVSQRGDQYF.

J is TRBJ1-2 and V is TRBV19; D gene unclear. V was shortened by 5 bases and J by 8 bases, with 15 bases between the two germline ends. This CDR3 has 13 amino acids. Looked up from germline, CDR1 is LNHDA and CDR2 is SQIVND (reference sequence). The CDR3 DNA is TGTGCCAGTAGTCTAAATTACAACCCGGGCTACACCTTC. It codes for CASSLNYNPGYTF.

This rearrangement joins TRBV2 to TRBJ1-2; D unresolved. The CDR3 is 14 residues long. V lost 8 bases and J lost 0, with 13 bases in between. Germline V gene lookup returns CDR1 SNHLY and CDR2 FYNNEI. In DNA, the CDR3 is TGTGCCAGCCGTGGTCAGCTTTCTAACTATGGCTACACCTTC. Encoded protein: CASRGQLSNYGYTF.

This clone was seen a few times. The chain has TRBV20-1 and TRBJ1-6, with D possibly being TRBD1 (6 bases). V was shortened by 3 bases and J by 11 bases, with 14 bases between the two germline ends. The CDR3 covers 13 residues. Germline loops: CDR1 DFQATT, CDR2 SNEGSKA (reference sequence). CDR3 region: CSASGGQDTPLHF. The DNA of the CDR3 is TGCAGTGCTAGTGGGGGACAAGATACACCCCTCCACTTT.

The CDR3 spells CASSPQTGRWTGELFF. In DNA, the CDR3 is TGTGCCAGCAGTCCGCAGACTGGGCGGTGGACCGGGGAGCTGTTTTTT. This chain uses TRBV2 with TRBJ2-2; no clear D. Per the germline V gene, CDR1 is SNHLY and CDR2 is FYNNEI. V lost 5 bases and J 5 bases, leaving 18 bases between the germline ends. CDR3 length: 16 amino acids.

The V call is TRBV5-1, the J call TRBJ1-4; no clear D. Trimming took off 0 bases at V and 8 bases at J, with 11 bases between the two ends. This CDR3 is built from 14 residues. Germline CDR1 SGHRS, CDR2 YFSETQ. The CDR3 coding sequence is TGCGCCAGCAGCTTGGACGGGTTGGGCGAAAAACTGTTTTTT. Encoded protein: CASSLDGLGEKLFF.

The V and J genes are TRBV9 and TRBJ2-1; 8 positions agree with TRBD2. CDR1 is SGDLS, CDR2 YYNGEE, per germline. The trim removed 0 bases at V and 1 base at J, leaving 15 bases unmatched. The length of the CDR3 is 20 residues. The CDR3 is CASSVVAHPLAGSSYNEQFF. CDR3 DNA: TGTGCCAGCAGCGTAGTCGCCCACCCCCTAGCGGGCTCATCCTACAATGAGCAGTTCTTC.

This chain joins TRBV2 and TRBJ1-2; maybe TRBD1 (6 bases). V lost 6 bases and J 7 bases, leaving 12 bases between the germline ends. The CDR3 loop spans 12 amino acids. The germline gives CDR1 SNHLY, CDR2 FYNNEI. CDR3 sequence (DNA): TGTGCCAGCAGCCAGGGGCCTCTTGGCTACACCTTC. Translating gives CASSQGPLGYTF.

The chain recombines TRBV4-2 with TRBJ2-2; D gene unclear. V lost 2 bases and J 0 bases, leaving 7 bases between the germline ends. CDR1 is LGHNA and CDR2 is YNFKEQ in the germline V gene. This CDR3 comprises 15 residues. In nucleotides, the CDR3 is TGTGCCAGCAGCCAAATTCCGGCGAACACCGGGGAGCTGTTTTTT. As protein: CASSQIPANTGELFF.

V is TRBV2 and J is TRBJ2-7; 7 nucleotides agree with TRBD1. CDR1 is SNHLY, CDR2 FYNNEI, per germline. The trim removed 11 bases at V and 4 bases at J, leaving 14 bases unmatched. This CDR3 is built from 14 residues. CDR3 sequence (DNA): TGTGCCTCAAAGACAGGGTCCAACGCTTACGAGCAGTACTTC. Protein sequence: CASKTGSNAYEQYF.

The chain links TRBV7-9 to TRBJ2-2; possibly TRBD2 for D (5 bases). The CDR3 runs to 15 residues. Looked up from germline, CDR1 is SEHNR and CDR2 is FQNEAQ (reference sequence). The V end lost 2 bases, the J end lost 7 bases, and 14 bases lay between the germline ends. This CDR3 is CASSLLGIRGGELFF. The DNA for the CDR3 is TGTGCCAGCAGCTTACTCGGGATTCGGGGCGGGGAGCTGTTTTTT.

The CDR3 bases are TGTGCCAGCAGCCAAGACACGAACACTGAAGCTTTCTTT. Translating it yields CASSQDTNTEAFF. The chain combines TRBV14 with TRBJ1-1, with D unresolved. This CDR3 is 13 amino acids long. V gave up 0 bases and J gave up 1 base, with 3 bases separating them. The germline CDR1 and CDR2 sequences are SGHDN and FVKESK.

The chain recombines TRBV5-6 with TRBJ2-5; a weak D match, TRBD2 (5 bases). Trimming left V 4 bases short and J 5 bases short, with 15 bases between. The CDR3 totals 14 residues. The V gene's germline CDR1 is SGHDT and CDR2 YYEEEE. This CDR3 reads CASSNLKGGETQYF. The CDR3 bases are TGTGCCAGCAGCAATTTGAAGGGCGGGGAGACCCAGTACTTC.

This clone has more than one count but fewer than ten. V and J are TRBV24-1 and TRBJ2-1; D perhaps matches TRBD2 (6 bases). The germline gives CDR1 KGHDR, CDR2 SFDVKD. Deletions cut 5 bases from V and 1 base from J, with 11 bases between. CDR3 size: 15 residues. CDR3 region: CATSGGERSYNEQFF. The CDR3 DNA follows: TGTGCCACCAGTGGCGGGGAACGTTCCTACAATGAGCAGTTCTTC.

V usage is TRBV4-2 and J usage is TRBJ2-3; TRBD1 matches 7 bases. The CDR3 extends over 16 amino acids. Germline CDR1 LGHNA, CDR2 YNFKEQ. V gave up 4 bases and J gave up 4 bases; unmatched junction bases: 11. DNA for the CDR3: TGTGCCAGCAGCCTTCTGACAGGGAGTATCGCAGATACGCAGTATTTT. It specifies CASSLLTGSIADTQYF.

The chain uses TRBV11-3 and TRBJ2-5; 10 bases fit TRBD2. There are 16 residues in the CDR3. V trimming: 0 bases; J trimming: 4 bases; junction bases outside the gene matches: 5. Germline assignment: CDR1 SGHNT and CDR2 YENEEA. The CDR3 here is CASSLDLIAGGETQYF. The CDR3 nucleotides are TGTGCCAGCAGCTTAGATCTAATAGCGGGGGGAGAGACCCAGTACTTC.

The rearrangement joins TRBV11-1 to TRBJ2-3; maybe TRBD2 (5 bases). Trimming took 5 bases from V and 6 from J, leaving 18 bases between them. Per germline, CDR1 SGHAT and CDR2 FQDESV (reference sequence). This CDR3 is 15 amino acids long. CDR3 sequence reads: CASSKRTPGPDTQYF. CDR3 DNA sequence: TGTGCCAGCAGCAAACGGACTCCTGGCCCCGATACGCAGTATTTT.

The V call is TRBV3-1 (or the pseudogene TRBV3-2), the J call TRBJ2-3, with D unclear. The germline V gene encodes CDR1 LGHDT and CDR2 YNNKEL (reference sequence). The CDR3 totals 13 residues. The V end lost 1 base, the J end lost 6 bases, and 8 bases lay between the germline ends. The CDR3 sequence: CASSQAGRDTQYF. CDR3 sequence (DNA): TGTGCCAGCAGCCAAGCCGGGCGGGATACGCAGTATTTT.

The rearrangement uses TRBV5-1 and TRBJ1-1; perhaps TRBD1 as D (5 bases). CDR1 and CDR2 (germline): SGHRS, YFSETQ. Trimming stripped 1 base from V and 4 bases from J, with 8 bases between. This CDR3 is built from 13 residues. CDR3 sequence (DNA): TGCGCCAGCAGCTTGATCGGGGGCACTGAAGCTTTCTTT. It translates to CASSLIGGTEAFF.

V usage is TRBV7-2 and J usage is TRBJ2-7; 8 bases fit TRBD1. With 7 bases clipped from V and 1 base from J, the junction kept 9 bases outside the gene matches. Germline CDR1 SGHTA, CDR2 FQGNSA. This CDR3 region has 15 residues. CDR3 protein: CASTPRQGFSYEQYF. The DNA for the CDR3 is TGTGCCAGCACGCCCCGACAGGGGTTTTCCTACGAGCAGTACTTC. Using reference TRBV7-2 and TRBJ2-7 for the parts outside the CDR3, the full variable domain is GAGVSQSPSNKVTEKGKDVELRCDPISGHTALYWYRQSLGQGLEFLIYFQGNSAPDKSGLPSDRFSAERTGGSVSTLTIQRTQQEDSAVYLCASTPRQGFSYEQYFGPGTRLTVT.

The chain uses TRBV5-1 and TRBJ2-2, with TRBD1 as a possible D gene (6 bases). V lost 0 bases and J lost 5, with 17 bases in between. The V gene's germline CDR1 is SGHRS and CDR2 YFSETQ. The length of the CDR3 is 17 residues. Here the CDR3 DNA reads TGCGCCAGCAGCTTGGAGGGACCTACTCAGGGGACCGGGGAGCTGTTTTTT. Translation: CASSLEGPTQGTGELFF.

V usage is TRBV30 and J usage is TRBJ2-1; D is ambiguous. Per the germline V gene, CDR1 is GTSNPN and CDR2 is SVGIG (reference sequence). The CDR3 covers 12 residues. Trimming took 5 bases from V and 7 from J, leaving 12 bases between them. The CDR3 coding sequence is TGTGCCTGGTCATACGGCTGGAATGAGCAGTTCTTC. It is translated as CAWSYGWNEQFF. Full variable domain (rest looked up from reference TRBV30 and TRBJ2-1): SQTIHQWPATLVQPVGSPLSLECTVEGTSNPNLYWYRQAAGRGLQLLFYSVGIGQISSEVPQNLSASRPQDRQFILSSKKLLLSDSGFYLCAWSYGWNEQFFGPGTRLTVL.

This clone has just one count. This chain links TRBV18 with TRBJ2-3; the match to TRBD1 covers 11 bases. The CDR3 spans 17 residues. V trimming: 2 bases; J trimming: 3 bases; junction bases outside the gene matches: 7. Germline V gene data show CDR1 as KGHSH and CDR2 as LQKENI. The CDR3 region is CASSPEQDRGRTDTQYF. Written as DNA, the CDR3 is TGTGCCAGCTCACCAGAGCAGGACAGGGGGCGGACAGATACGCAGTATTTT. Complete variable domain (other parts from reference TRBV18 and TRBJ2-3): NAGVMQNPRHLVRRRGQEARLRCSPMKGHSHVYWYRQLPEEGLKFMVYLQKENIIDESGMPKERFSAEFPKEGPSILRIQQVVRGDSAAYFCASSPEQDRGRTDTQYFGPGTRLTVL.

The J gene is TRBJ2-6, the V gene TRBV5-6; D unresolved. V was trimmed by 0 bases and J by 2 bases, leaving 9 bases between them. This CDR3 contains 16 residues. Germline assignment: CDR1 SGHDT and CDR2 YYEEEE. This CDR3 reads CASSLGPPPGANVLTF. The CDR3, as DNA: TGTGCCAGCAGCTTGGGACCCCCGCCTGGGGCCAACGTCCTGACTTTC.

This rearrangement joins TRBV7-2 to TRBJ2-5; 8 bases agree with TRBD2. Looked up from germline, CDR1 is SGHTA and CDR2 is FQGNSA. The CDR3 sequence is 17 residues long. Trimming at V came to 1 base and at J to 5 bases, leaving 12 bases not matched to a gene. The CDR3 DNA reads TGTGCCAGCAGCTTAGGGACAGCGGGAGCTCAGAGGGAGACCCAGTACTTC. Translated, it gives CASSLGTAGAQRETQYF. The whole variable domain, filled in from reference TRBV7-2 and TRBJ2-5, reads GAGVSQSPSNKVTEKGKDVELRCDPISGHTALYWYRQSLGQGLEFLIYFQGNSAPDKSGLPSDRFSAERTGGSVSTLTIQRTQQEDSAVYLCASSLGTAGAQRETQYFGPGTRLLVL.

The V gene is TRBV30, the J gene TRBJ2-3, with 9 bases fitting TRBD1. Germline loops: CDR1 GTSNPN, CDR2 SVGIG (reference sequence). This CDR3 is built from 15 residues. Trimming took 4 bases from V and 5 from J; bases not matched to a gene: 10. CDR3 in DNA: TGTGCCTGGAAGGGACAGGGAGGGGTAGGAGATACGCAGTATTTT. Encoded protein: CAWKGQGGVGDTQYF.

The chain uses TRBV2 and TRBJ2-7; 7 nucleotides line up with TRBD2. V lost 8 bases, J lost 2 bases, and 9 bases stayed unmatched. The CDR3 length is 14 residues. In germline, CDR1 is SNHLY, CDR2 FYNNEI. The CDR3 sequence is CASGGDGRTYEQYF. The CDR3 bases are TGTGCCAGCGGGGGGGACGGAAGAACCTACGAGCAGTACTTC.

The J gene is TRBJ2-5, the V gene TRBV12-3 or TRBV12-4, with D perhaps TRBD1 (6 bases). The CDR3 loop spans 13 amino acids. Trimming took off 5 bases at V and 1 base at J, with 8 bases between the two ends. CDR3 coding DNA: TGTGCCAGCAGTGGGACATCCCAAGAGACCCAGTACTTC. It specifies CASSGTSQETQYF.

This clone has only a few counts. The rearrangement joins TRBV10-3 to TRBJ2-3, with D possibly called TRBD1 or TRBD2 (5 bases each). The CDR3 has 16 residues. Per germline, CDR1 ENHRY and CDR2 SYGVKD. Deletions cut 0 bases from V and 4 bases from J, with 14 bases between. This CDR3 reads CAISESNYGGADTQYF. The DNA for the CDR3 is TGTGCCATCAGTGAGTCGAATTATGGGGGTGCAGATACGCAGTATTTT.

V usage is TRBV3-1 (or the pseudogene TRBV3-2) and J usage is TRBJ2-5; 7 bases map to TRBD2. The length of the CDR3 is 14 residues. V shed 3 bases, J shed 5 bases, and the junction held 6 bases outside the gene matches. Germline V gene data show CDR1 as LGHDT and CDR2 as YNNKEL (reference sequence). CDR3 sequence reads: CASSHFGGMETQYF. For the CDR3, the DNA is TGTGCCAGCAGCCATTTCGGGGGGATGGAGACCCAGTACTTC.